These T cell receptor beta chains were read from a single sample in a study of blood T cell repertoires in COVID-19. Clones were sequenced by immunoSEQ multiplex PCR, and TCRdb holds only the in-frame ones, with some missing. The sample has fewer than 250,000 clones; about 83% are singletons. Material for sequencing was PBMCs or T cells enriched from blood (not recorded which). Receptor source: a woman aged 40 to 50 who had been exposed to COVID-19. CDR3s include the opening cysteine and the closing phenylalanine or tryptophan. Each record gives: D gene, J gene, V gene, clone size, CDR3 DNA, CDR3 protein. A D gene is named only where the DNA matches it firmly. Size is stated for part of the rows, as once, few or many counts, or as a class when the clone is expanded.

TRBD1,TRBJ2-7,TRBV18,.,TGTGCCAGCTCACCAAACCGGGACAGCTCCTACGAGCAGTACTTC,CASSPNRDSSYEQYF
.,TRBJ2-7,TRBV29-1,.,TGCAGCGTTGTCTTTTCTCCCGGCGAGCAGTACTTC,CSVVFSPGEQYF
.,TRBJ1-5,TRBV5-1,.,TGCGCCAGCAGCTTGGGGGCTTCTAGCAATCAGCCCCAGCATTTT,CASSLGASSNQPQHF
.,TRBJ2-1,TRBV7-9,.,TGTGCCAGCAGCTTAAACGTTGGGGCGGGACCCTACAATGAGCAGTTCTTC,CASSLNVGAGPYNEQFF
.,TRBJ2-2,TRBV24-1,.,TGTGCCACCAGTGATTTAGGTTGGGGGGATAACACCGGGGAGCTGTTTTTT,CATSDLGWGDNTGELFF
.,TRBJ1-2,TRBV7-3,once,TGTGCCAGCAGCCTAGGGCTGACAGGTCCCTATGGCTACACCTTC,CASSLGLTGPYGYTF
.,TRBJ1-4,TRBV7-9,.,TGTGCCAGCAGCCCTCCATTGAGACACCCCAAAGAAAAACTGTTTTTT,CASSPPLRHPKEKLFF
.,TRBJ2-2,TRBV29-1,.,TGCAGCGTTTTGGGGGCAGACGGGGAGCTGTTTTTT,CSVLGADGELFF
.,TRBJ1-1,TRBV6-6,.,TGTGCCAGCAGCCTCCCTCCCCAAGCTTTCTTT,CASSLPPQAFF
.,TRBJ1-4,TRBV4-1,.,TGCGCCAGCAGCCAAGGGGAGCAAGGGAAGGAAAAACTGTTTTTT,CASSQGEQGKEKLFF
.,TRBJ2-7,TRBV27,once,TGTGCCAGCGCCGAGGGATGGGTGAGCTCCTACGAGCAGTACTTC,CASAEGWVSSYEQYF
TRBD1,TRBJ2-7,TRBV6-2/TRBV6-3,.,TGTGCCAGCAGTTACCCTCTTAGGGACAGGACCTACGAGCAGTACTTC,CASSYPLRDRTYEQYF
.,TRBJ1-5,TRBV7-2,many,TGTGCCAGCAGCTTAGTAGATGGGGCGAGCAATCAGCCCCAGCATTTT,CASSLVDGASNQPQHF
TRBD1,TRBJ2-5,TRBV3-1/TRBV3-2,few,TGTGCCAGCAGGTTCACAGGGGGCCCGGGAGAGACCCAGTACTTC,CASRFTGGPGETQYF
.,TRBJ2-7,TRBV5-1,.,TGCGCCAGCAGCTTGCAGTCTCTCTCCTCCTACGAGCAGTACTTC,CASSLQSLSSYEQYF
.,TRBJ2-3,TRBV12-3/TRBV12-4,.,TGTGCCAGCAGTTCCCTTAGCCGAGATACGCAGTATTTT,CASSSLSRDTQYF
TRBD1,TRBJ2-7,TRBV7-8,few,TGTGCCAGCAGGTTCGGGTCGGACAGGGGCTACGAGCAGTACTTC,CASRFGSDRGYEQYF
.,TRBJ1-1,TRBV6-5,.,TGTGCCAGCAGTTACCGCGGAGATAACACTGAAGCTTTCTTT,CASSYRGDNTEAFF
.,TRBJ2-3,TRBV18,.,TGTGCCAGCCGCTCGCAAGTCGGCGGAGCTAGCACAGATACGCAGTATTTT,CASRSQVGGASTDTQYF
TRBD1,TRBJ1-2,TRBV7-2,.,TGTGCCAGCAGCTCGAACAGGGGGCTTGGCTATGGCTACACCTTC,CASSSNRGLGYGYTF
TRBD1,TRBJ2-7,TRBV9,.,TGTGCCAGCAGCGCGGGGACAGGGAAATACGAGCAGTACTTC,CASSAGTGKYEQYF
.,TRBJ2-1,TRBV2,.,TGTGCCAGCAGTGAACAAGCTCTCTACAATGAGCAGTTCTTC,CASSEQALYNEQFF
.,TRBJ2-3,TRBV7-9,.,TGTGCCAGCAGCCCCATAAAGGGAGGGGGTAGCACAGATACGCAGTATTTT,CASSPIKGGGSTDTQYF
TRBD2,TRBJ2-3,TRBV27,once,TGTGCCAGCAGCCTCATTGGCGGGGGGGCCAGGGATACGCAGTATTTT,CASSLIGGGARDTQYF
TRBD1,TRBJ1-3,TRBV7-2,.,TGTGCCAGCAGCCAGGACAGGGCCCGCGGAAACACCATATATTTT,CASSQDRARGNTIYF
.,TRBJ1-2,TRBV19,.,TGTGCCAGTAGCCCAGACTTTTCCAACTATGGCTACACCTTC,CASSPDFSNYGYTF
.,TRBJ1-2,TRBV5-4,once,TGTGCCAGCAGCTCTCCGCCGGGGAATGAGAACTATGGCTACACCTTC,CASSSPPGNENYGYTF
.,TRBJ2-3,TRBV27,.,TGTGCCAGCAGTTGGCTAGGCACAGATACGCAGTATTTT,CASSWLGTDTQYF
.,TRBJ1-1,TRBV5-8,.,TGTGCCAGCACCTTTCAGGTTTCCATAGACATGAACACTGAAGCTTTCTTT,CASTFQVSIDMNTEAFF
TRBD1,TRBJ1-1,TRBV7-3,.,TGTGCCAGCAGCCAACATGGGACAGGGGCGAACACTGAAGCTTTCTTT,CASSQHGTGANTEAFF
TRBD1,TRBJ1-1,TRBV2,.,TGTGCCAGCTTAACTCCCGGGACAGAAAAAGCTTTCTTT,CASLTPGTEKAFF
TRBD1,TRBJ2-2,TRBV5-1,many,TGCGCCAGCAGCTCAGGGGGCTCCGGGGAGCTGTTTTTT,CASSSGGSGELFF
TRBD1,TRBJ1-4,TRBV27,.,TGTGCCAGCAGTCCTCAGGACAGGAGAAATGAAAAACTGTTTTTT,CASSPQDRRNEKLFF
TRBD1,TRBJ1-5,TRBV19,.,TGTGCCAGTAGTCTAGGTAGGGGGCTAGGTAATCAGCCCCAGCATTTT,CASSLGRGLGNQPQHF
TRBD1,TRBJ1-2,TRBV12-3/TRBV12-4,.,TGTGCCAGCAGTTCGACAGGGCATGGCTACACCTTC,CASSSTGHGYTF